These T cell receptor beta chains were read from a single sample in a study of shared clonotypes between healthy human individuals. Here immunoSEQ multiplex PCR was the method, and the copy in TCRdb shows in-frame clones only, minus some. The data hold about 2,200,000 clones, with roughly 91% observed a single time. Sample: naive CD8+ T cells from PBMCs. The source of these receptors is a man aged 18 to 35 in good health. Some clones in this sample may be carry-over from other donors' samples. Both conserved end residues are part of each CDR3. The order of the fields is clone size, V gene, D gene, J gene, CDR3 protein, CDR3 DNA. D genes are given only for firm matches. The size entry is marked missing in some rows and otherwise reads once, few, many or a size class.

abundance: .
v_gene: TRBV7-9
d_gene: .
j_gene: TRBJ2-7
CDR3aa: CASSPGVWEQYF
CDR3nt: TGTGCCAGCAGCCCAGGAGTTTGGGAGCAGTACTTC

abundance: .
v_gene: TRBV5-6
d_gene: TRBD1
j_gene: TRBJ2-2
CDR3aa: CASSLATGGAWTGELFF
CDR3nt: TGTGCCAGCAGCTTGGCGACAGGGGGCGCGTGGACCGGGGAGCTGTTTTTT

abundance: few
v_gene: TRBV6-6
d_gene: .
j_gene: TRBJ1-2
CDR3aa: CASSYLSGNNYGYTF
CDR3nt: TGTGCCAGCAGTTACTTATCAGGGAATAACTATGGCTACACCTTC

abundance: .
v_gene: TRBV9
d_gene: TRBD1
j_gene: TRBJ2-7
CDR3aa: CASSAHRDRDSYEQYF
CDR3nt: TGTGCCAGCAGCGCTCACCGGGACAGGGACTCCTACGAGCAGTACTTC

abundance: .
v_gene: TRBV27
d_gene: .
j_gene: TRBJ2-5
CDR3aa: CASSLNSGGLQETQYF
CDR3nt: TGTGCCAGCAGTTTAAATTCCGGCGGACTTCAAGAGACCCAGTACTTC

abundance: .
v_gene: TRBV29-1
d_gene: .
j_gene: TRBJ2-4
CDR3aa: CSAGPTNTDNKNIQYF
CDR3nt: TGCAGCGCTGGACCGACGAATACGGATAACAAAAACATTCAGTACTTC

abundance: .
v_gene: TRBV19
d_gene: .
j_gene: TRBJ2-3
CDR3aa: CASSRLGGSTDTQYF
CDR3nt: TGTGCCAGTAGTAGGTTAGGGGGTAGCACAGATACGCAGTATTTT

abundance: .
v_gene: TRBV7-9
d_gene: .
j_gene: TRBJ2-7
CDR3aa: CASSQTDGAYEQYF
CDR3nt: TGTGCCAGCAGCCAAACCGACGGAGCCTACGAGCAGTACTTC

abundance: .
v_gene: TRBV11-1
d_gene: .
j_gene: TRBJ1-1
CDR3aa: CASSSRGGTEAFF
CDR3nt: TGTGCCAGCAGCTCGAGGGGGGGCACTGAAGCTTTCTTT

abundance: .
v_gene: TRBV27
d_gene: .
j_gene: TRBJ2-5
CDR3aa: CASSLPGFQETQYF
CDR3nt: TGTGCCAGCAGTTTGCCCGGGTTCCAGGAGACCCAGTACTTC

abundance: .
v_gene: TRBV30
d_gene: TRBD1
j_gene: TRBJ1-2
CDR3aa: CAWGPGQGADGYTF
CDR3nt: TGTGCCTGGGGGCCGGGACAGGGGGCGGATGGCTACACCTTC

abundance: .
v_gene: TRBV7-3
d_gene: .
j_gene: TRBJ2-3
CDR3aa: CASSLRADYTDTQYF
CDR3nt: TGTGCCAGCAGCTTAAGGGCGGACTACACAGATACGCAGTATTTT

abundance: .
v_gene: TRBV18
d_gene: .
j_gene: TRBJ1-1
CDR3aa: CASSPPGFPPEAFF
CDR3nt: TGTGCCAGCTCACCACCAGGGTTCCCTCCTGAAGCTTTCTTT

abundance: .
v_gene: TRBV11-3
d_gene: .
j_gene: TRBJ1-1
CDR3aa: CASSLGGGWTEAFF
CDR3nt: TGTGCCAGCAGCTTAGGAGGGGGATGGACTGAAGCTTTCTTT

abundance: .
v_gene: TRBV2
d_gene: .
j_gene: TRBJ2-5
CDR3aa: CASSKRVTWGEQETQYF
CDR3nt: TGTGCCAGCAGTAAACGCGTCACCTGGGGGGAACAAGAGACCCAGTACTTC

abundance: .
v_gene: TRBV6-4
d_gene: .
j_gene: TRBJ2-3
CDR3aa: CASSRTAWGTDTQYF
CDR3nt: TGTGCCAGCAGTCGGACAGCCTGGGGCACAGATACGCAGTATTTT

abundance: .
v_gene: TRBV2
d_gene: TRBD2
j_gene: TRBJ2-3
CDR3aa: CASSASGGRFTQYF
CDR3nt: TGTGCCAGCAGTGCTAGCGGGGGACGGTTTACGCAGTATTTT

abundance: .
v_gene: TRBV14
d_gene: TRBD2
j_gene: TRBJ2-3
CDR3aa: CASSRAIGRVADTQYF
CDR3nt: TGTGCCAGCAGCCGTGCTATCGGGAGGGTGGCAGATACGCAGTATTTT

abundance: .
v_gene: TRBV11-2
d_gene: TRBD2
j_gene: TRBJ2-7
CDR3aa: CASSARLAGAYEQYF
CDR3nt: TGTGCCAGCAGCGCCCGACTAGCGGGAGCTTACGAGCAGTACTTC

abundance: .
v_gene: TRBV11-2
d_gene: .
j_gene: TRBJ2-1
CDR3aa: CASSLEPSRYYNEQFF
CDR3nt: TGTGCCAGCAGCTTAGAACCTAGCAGATATTACAATGAGCAGTTCTTC

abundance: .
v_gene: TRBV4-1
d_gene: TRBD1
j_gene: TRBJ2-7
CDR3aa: CASSLRTGSYEQYF
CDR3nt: TGCGCCAGCAGCCTAAGGACAGGTTCCTACGAGCAGTACTTC

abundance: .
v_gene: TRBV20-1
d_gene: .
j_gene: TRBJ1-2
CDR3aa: CSAVGNGYTF
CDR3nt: TGCAGTGCCGTGGGGAATGGCTACACCTTC

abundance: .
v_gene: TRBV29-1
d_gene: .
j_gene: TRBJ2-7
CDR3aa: CSAQGGGRNAYEQYF
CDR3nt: TGCAGCGCCCAAGGGGGGGGCAGGAATGCATACGAGCAGTACTTC

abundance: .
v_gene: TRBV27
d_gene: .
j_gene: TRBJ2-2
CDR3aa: CASSFSGGEVTGELFF
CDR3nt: TGTGCCAGCAGTTTCTCCGGGGGCGAGGTCACCGGGGAGCTGTTTTTT

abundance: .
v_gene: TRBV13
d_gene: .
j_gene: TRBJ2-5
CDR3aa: CASSPPGGAQETQYF
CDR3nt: TGTGCCAGCAGCCCGCCTGGGGGGGCGCAAGAGACCCAGTACTTC

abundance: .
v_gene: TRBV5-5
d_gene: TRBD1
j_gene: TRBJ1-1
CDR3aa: CASSSNRGGDTEAFF
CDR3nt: TGTGCCAGCAGCTCTAACAGGGGAGGGGACACTGAAGCTTTCTTT

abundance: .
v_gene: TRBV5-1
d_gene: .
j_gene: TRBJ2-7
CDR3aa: CASSPGARSYEQYF
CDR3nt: TGCGCCAGCAGCCCCGGTGCCCGCTCCTACGAGCAGTACTTC

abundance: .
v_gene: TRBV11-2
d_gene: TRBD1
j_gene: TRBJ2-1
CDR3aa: CASSLERTGGNEQFF
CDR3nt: TGTGCCAGCAGCTTAGAAAGGACAGGGGGCAATGAGCAGTTCTTC

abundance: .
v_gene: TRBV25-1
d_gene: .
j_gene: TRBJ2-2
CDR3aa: CASSEFREGELFF
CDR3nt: TGTGCCAGCAGTGAATTCCGGGAAGGGGAGCTGTTTTTT

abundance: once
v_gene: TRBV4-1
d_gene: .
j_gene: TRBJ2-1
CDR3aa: CASSPRTLSYNEQFF
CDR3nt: TGCGCCAGCAGCCCCCGGACTCTCTCCTACAATGAGCAGTTCTTC

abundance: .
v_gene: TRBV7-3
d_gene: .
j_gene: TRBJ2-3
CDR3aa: CASSLTGGADTQYF
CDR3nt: TGTGCCAGCAGCCTTACCGGAGGGGCAGATACGCAGTATTTT

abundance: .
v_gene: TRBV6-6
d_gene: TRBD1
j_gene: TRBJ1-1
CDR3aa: CASSPPGTDSNTEAFF
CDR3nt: TGTGCCAGCAGTCCACCCGGGACAGATTCCAACACTGAAGCTTTCTTT

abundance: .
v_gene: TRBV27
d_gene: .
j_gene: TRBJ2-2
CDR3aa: CASSLVGPSWGELFF
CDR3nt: TGTGCCAGCAGTTTAGTGGGGCCGTCGTGGGGGGAGCTGTTTTTT

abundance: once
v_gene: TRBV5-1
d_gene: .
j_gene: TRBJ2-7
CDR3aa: CASRDNAYEQYF
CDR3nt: TGCGCCAGTCGGGACAACGCCTACGAGCAGTACTTC

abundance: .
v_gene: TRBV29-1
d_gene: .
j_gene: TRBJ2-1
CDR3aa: CSVEPGGPSSYNEQFF
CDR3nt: TGCAGCGTTGAGCCTGGCGGGCCCAGCTCCTACAATGAGCAGTTCTTC

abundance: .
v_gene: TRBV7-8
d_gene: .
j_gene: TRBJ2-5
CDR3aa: CASSSLVGSTPRETQYF
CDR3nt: TGTGCCAGCAGCTCGTTAGTAGGTTCGACACCGAGGGAGACCCAGTACTTC

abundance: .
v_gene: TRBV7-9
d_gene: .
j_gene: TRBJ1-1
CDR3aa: CASSLGDNTEAFF
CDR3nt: TGTGCCAGCAGCTTAGGGGACAACACTGAAGCTTTCTTT

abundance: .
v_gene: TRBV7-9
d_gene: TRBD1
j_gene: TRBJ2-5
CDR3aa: CASSIAPTGDQETQYF
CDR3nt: TGTGCCAGCAGCATAGCCCCTACAGGGGACCAAGAGACCCAGTACTTC

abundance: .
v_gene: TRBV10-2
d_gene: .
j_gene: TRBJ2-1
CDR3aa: CASSVALLGNEQFF
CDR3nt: TGCGCCAGCAGTGTCGCCTTACTTGGCAATGAGCAGTTCTTC

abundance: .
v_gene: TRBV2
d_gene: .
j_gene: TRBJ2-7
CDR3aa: CASSSGLTLLYF
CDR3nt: TGTGCCAGCAGTTCGGGCCTCACCCTTTTGTACTTC

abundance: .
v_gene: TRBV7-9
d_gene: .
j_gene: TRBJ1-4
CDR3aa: CASSPGGRVEKLFF
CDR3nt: TGTGCCAGCAGCCCCGGGGGCCGTGTGGAAAAACTGTTTTTT

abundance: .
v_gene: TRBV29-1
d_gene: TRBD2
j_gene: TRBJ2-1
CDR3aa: CSVDYLAAYNEQFF
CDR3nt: TGCAGCGTTGATTATCTAGCGGCTTACAATGAGCAGTTCTTC

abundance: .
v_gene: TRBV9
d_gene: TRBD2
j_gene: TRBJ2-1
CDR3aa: CASSAHGGGLVGEQFF
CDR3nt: TGTGCCAGCAGCGCGCACGGCGGGGGGCTTGTTGGTGAGCAGTTCTTC

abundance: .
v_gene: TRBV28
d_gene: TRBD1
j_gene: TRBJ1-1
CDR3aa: CASILHRGREAFF
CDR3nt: TGTGCCAGCATACTTCACAGGGGCAGAGAAGCTTTCTTT

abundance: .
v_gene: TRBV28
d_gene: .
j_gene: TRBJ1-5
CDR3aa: CASTWTASSQPQHF
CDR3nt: TGTGCCAGCACCTGGACGGCTTCTAGTCAGCCCCAGCATTTT

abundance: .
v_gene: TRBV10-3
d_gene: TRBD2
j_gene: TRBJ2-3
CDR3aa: CAVADKRGAYTDTQYF
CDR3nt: TGTGCCGTCGCGGACAAGCGGGGAGCTTACACAGATACGCAGTATTTT

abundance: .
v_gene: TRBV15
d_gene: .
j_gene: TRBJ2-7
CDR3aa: CATSRRGGWTYEQYF
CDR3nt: TGTGCCACCAGCAGGCGAGGTGGGTGGACTTACGAGCAGTACTTC